The 23 T cell receptor beta chains below were found in one sample sequenced in a study of T cell responses to AZD1222 COVID-19 vaccine. TCRdb's copy holds only in-frame clones and misses some; the assay was immunoSEQ multiplex PCR. The profile shows some 150,000 clones, 90% to 95% of them singletons. The sequencing used peripheral blood, collected on day 0 of MenACWY control vaccination. The receptors derive from an adult in good health.

This sequence joins TRBV19 and TRBJ2-7; D not resolved. Trimming stripped 1 base from V and 6 bases from J, with 10 bases between. CDR1 is LNHDA and CDR2 is SQIVND in the germline V gene (reference sequence). The CDR3 loop spans 13 amino acids. The CDR3 DNA is TGTGCCAGTAGTATAGGCAGAAGAAGCGAGCAGTACTTC. Protein sequence: CASSIGRRSEQYF.

The chain uses TRBV9 and TRBJ2-7; the D is unclear. Germline V gene data show CDR1 as SGDLS and CDR2 as YYNGEE. Deletions cut 0 bases from V and 0 bases from J, with 16 bases between. The CDR3 has 17 amino acids. CDR3 nucleotide sequence: TGTGCCAGCAGCGTAGGGGCCAGTTCCAAAGACTCCTACGAGCAGTACTTC. Translation gives CASSVGASSKDSYEQYF.

The chain combines TRBV5-1 with TRBJ2-1; TRBD2 aligns across 13 bases. Germline values: CDR1 SGHRS, CDR2 YFSETQ. This CDR3 is 17 amino acids long. With V trimmed by 4 bases and J by 6 bases, 10 bases remained unmatched. CDR3 DNA: TGCGCCAGCAGCCTAGCAAGGACTAGCGGGAGTAGCAATGAGCAGTTCTTC. Protein sequence: CASSLARTSGSSNEQFF.

DNA for the CDR3: TGTGCCAGCAGTTACCAAGCCGGGACTAGCGGATTCTTGACAGATACGCAGTATTTT. As protein: CASSYQAGTSGFLTDTQYF. The rearrangement joins TRBV6-2 or TRBV6-3 to TRBJ2-3; 11 bases are shared with TRBD2. V lost 2 bases and J lost 3; bases outside the gene matches: 13. The CDR3 contains 19 residues. In germline, CDR1 is MNHEY, CDR2 SVGEGT.

This rearrangement joins TRBV25-1 to TRBJ1-4; D not resolved. CDR3 length equals 12 residues. V dropped 5 bases and J dropped 5 bases, with 6 bases sitting between them. Germline V gene data show CDR1 as MGHDK and CDR2 as SYGVNS. The CDR3 protein is CASSLGNEKLFF. The CDR3, as DNA: TGTGCCAGCAGTTTGGGAAATGAAAAACTGTTTTTT.

About this clone itself: The junction departs from germline at one end; a sequencing error may be responsible. The rearrangement uses TRBV27 and TRBJ1-1; TRBD1 matches at 12 bases. Germline V gene sequence: CDR1 MNHEY, CDR2 SMNVEV (reference sequence). The CDR3 extends over 17 amino acids. The CDR3 sequence: CASSLSALPRDRGLLVF. The CDR3 DNA reads TGTGCCAGCAGTTTATCGGCCCTCCCCCGGGACAGGGGGCTCCTTGTCTTT.

J is TRBJ1-1 and V is TRBV6-1; D not resolved. The CDR3 contains 12 residues. V shed 3 bases and J shed 6 bases, with 8 bases lying between them. The V gene's germline CDR1 is MNHNS and CDR2 SASEGT. CDR3 coding DNA: TGTGCCAGCAGTGAGGTCCGCGCTGAAGCTTTCTTT. Translating it yields CASSEVRAEAFF.

The chain has TRBV30 and TRBJ2-1; 16 positions agree with TRBD2. The length of the CDR3 is 16 residues. The V gene end was trimmed by 4 bases and the J gene end by 7 bases; junction bases not matched to a gene: 7. The V gene's germline CDR1 is GTSNPN and CDR2 SVGIG (reference sequence). CDR3 sequence (DNA): TGTGCCTGGAAAGGGGGACTAGCGGGAGGGCCGAATGAGCAGTTCTTC. Protein: CAWKGGLAGGPNEQFF.

This chain links TRBV2 with TRBJ1-2, with a tentative D call TRBD1 (5 bases). This CDR3 is 14 amino acids long. Germline values: CDR1 SNHLY, CDR2 FYNNEI. The V end was cut by 7 bases, the J end by 1 base, with 13 bases between. CDR3 sequence reads: CASIPGGGNYGYTF. The CDR3 nucleotides are TGTGCCAGCATCCCGGGGGGGGGTAACTATGGCTACACCTTC.

The rearrangement joins TRBV9 to TRBJ1-2; the match to TRBD1 covers 7 bases. The CDR3 has 17 residues. CDR1 is SGDLS, CDR2 YYNGEE, per germline. The V and J ends lost 3 bases and 2 bases, in that order; junction bases with no gene match: 13. Written as DNA, the CDR3 is TGTGCCAGCAGCGCCCAACAACAGGGGTTGAGGAACTATGGCTACACCTTC. This codes for CASSAQQQGLRNYGYTF.

The chain joins TRBV7-9 to TRBJ2-2; 12 nucleotides agree with TRBD2. Germline CDR1 is SEHNR and CDR2 is FQNEAQ (reference sequence). The CDR3 extends over 16 amino acids. V was clipped by 6 bases and J by 3 bases; unmatched bases: 5. The CDR3 protein is CASSLRTSGDTGELFF. The CDR3 DNA reads as TGTGCCAGCAGTCTTCGGACTAGCGGGGACACCGGGGAGCTGTTTTTT.

The chain uses TRBV19 and TRBJ2-1, with 7 positions matching TRBD2. The CDR3 contains 16 residues. Germline V gene lookup returns CDR1 LNHDA and CDR2 SQIVND (reference sequence). With V trimmed by 5 bases and J by 8 bases, 15 bases remained unmatched. CDR3 sequence reads: CASSFGLVGRSYEQFF. CDR3 nucleotides: TGTGCCAGTAGTTTTGGACTAGTTGGGAGAAGCTATGAGCAGTTCTTC.

This chain links TRBV6-5 with TRBJ1-3; D uncertain. Deletions cut 6 bases from V and 0 bases from J, with 12 bases between. Per the germline V gene, CDR1 is MNHEY and CDR2 is SVGAGI. This CDR3 comprises 15 residues. In DNA form, the CDR3 reads TGTGCCAGCAGAGACCCCCGGGGCTCTGGAAACACCATATATTTT. As protein: CASRDPRGSGNTIYF.

The chain is built from TRBV29-1 and TRBJ2-3, with D tentatively TRBD2 (5 bases). V shed 7 bases and J shed 2 bases, with 19 bases lying between them. Germline CDR1 is SQVTM and CDR2 is ANQGSEA. This CDR3 region has 15 residues. The CDR3 nucleotides are TGCAGCGCCACCGCTGGAGGCAGCTTCACAGATACGCAGTATTTT. It encodes CSATAGGSFTDTQYF.

V is TRBV5-5 and J is TRBJ1-2; D is possibly TRBD1 (5 bases). The V end was cut by 5 bases, the J end by 0 bases, with 14 bases between. The CDR3 length is 15 residues. Germline-derived CDR1 and CDR2 are SGHKS and YYEKEE (reference sequence). CDR3 in DNA: TGTGCCAGCAGTACTCGCGCGGACACTAACTATGGCTACACCTTC. Amino acid sequence: CASSTRADTNYGYTF.

This clone was recorded only once. The chain couples TRBV6-5 to TRBJ2-3, with TRBD2 matching 16 bases. The CDR3 loop spans 15 amino acids. J was trimmed by 4 bases and V by 11 bases; bases with no gene match: 6. CDR1 is MNHEY and CDR2 is SVGAGI in the germline V gene. CDR3 sequence: CAARGLAGGADTQYF. DNA for the CDR3: TGTGCCGCGAGGGGACTAGCGGGAGGGGCAGATACGCAGTATTTT.

A word on this clone: An end of the junction differs from the germline gene, which may be a read error. The chain links TRBV7-7 to TRBJ1-4, with D possibly matching TRBD1 (5 bases). Germline V gene data show CDR1 as SSHAT and CDR2 as FNYEAQ (reference sequence). There are 15 residues in the CDR3. CDR3: CASSRTLGEQEKLFF. CDR3 DNA sequence: TGTGCTAGCAGCCGGACATTGGGGGAGCAGGAAAAACTGTTTTTT.

This chain's CDR3 is CASSITSTTRTDTQYF. CDR3 nucleotide sequence: TGTGCCAGCAGCATTACTAGCACTACTCGCACAGATACGCAGTATTTT. This chain links TRBV11-3 with TRBJ2-3; a weak D match, TRBD2 (6 bases). CDR3 length: 16 residues. V lost 5 bases to trimming and J lost 1 base, with 16 bases between them. CDR1 SGHNT and CDR2 YENEEA come from the germline V gene.

The chain combines TRBV12-3 or TRBV12-4 with TRBJ2-1; D not certain. Trimming cost V 5 bases and J 3 bases, with 2 bases left between them. The CDR3 totals 11 residues. The DNA of the CDR3 is TGTGCCAGCAGTCGCTACAATGAGCAGTTCTTC. It specifies CASSRYNEQFF.

The rearrangement joins TRBV10-3 to TRBJ2-1; 7 positions agree with TRBD2. CDR3 size: 13 residues. In germline, CDR1 is ENHRY, CDR2 SYGVKD. V lost 8 bases to trimming and J lost 8 bases; unmatched junction nucleotides: 9. CDR3 bases: TGTGCCATCGTCGGCGGGAGAACGGATGAGCAGTTCTTC. Translation gives CAIVGGRTDEQFF.

This clone was found once. The chain employs TRBV28 and TRBJ1-5; D uncertain. The CDR3 runs 10 residues. Trimming took 9 bases from V and 5 from J, leaving 5 bases between them. The V gene's germline CDR1 is MDHEN and CDR2 SYDVKM. In DNA form, the CDR3 reads TGTGCCAGACATTATCAGCCCCAGCATTTT. This translates into CARHYQPQHF.

The chain is built from TRBV11-3 and TRBJ2-5, with TRBD1 as a possible D gene (6 bases). The CDR3 consists of 15 residues. Per the germline V gene, CDR1 is SGHNT and CDR2 is YENEEA. V was pared by 5 bases and J by 1 base, with 14 bases between. CDR3 sequence: CASSIPGRGQETQYF. For the CDR3, the DNA is TGTGCCAGCAGCATTCCGGGCAGGGGCCAAGAGACCCAGTACTTC.

The chain joins TRBV6-4 to TRBJ2-3; D perhaps matches TRBD2 (6 bases). Germline CDR1 is MRHNA and CDR2 is SNTAGT. This CDR3 has 14 residues. V lost 10 bases to trimming and J lost 2 bases, with 16 bases between them. CDR3 sequence (DNA): TGTGCCACCTCGGGCGGGGCAGACACAGATACGCAGTATTTT. It is translated as CATSGGADTDTQYF.